A single T cell receptor beta chain is shown here with its context. Its antigen is as yet unknown. PCR used 60 Vbeta primers and 13 Jbeta primers. The repertoire was sequenced with immunoSEQ multiplex PCR; TCRdb's copy has only in-frame clones and lacks some. The profile shows 130,000 to 150,000 clones, 72% of them singletons. These data come from a study of cytomegalovirus exposure and HLA in healthy donors. Overall study results and limits: There were a few CMV-associated chains whose specificity for CMV antigens was confirmed in vitro.

The sequence was obtained from a man aged 35-49 years in good health and CMV-seronegative. Sequencing was carried out using PBMCs.

For the CDR3, the DNA is TGCGCCAGTATCGGGGGAATGCGAAGGCGGGAGTCCTCCTACGAGCAGTACTTC. Translated, it gives CASIGGMRRRESSYEQYF. The V and J genes are TRBV23-1 and TRBJ2-7; 7 positions agree with TRBD2. TRBV23-1 is treated as an ORF (open reading frame) with a function not yet certain. There are 18 residues in the CDR3. Trimming at V came to 9 bases and at J to 0 bases, leaving 20 bases not matched to a gene.